This is a list of T cell receptor beta chains from one sample in a study of patients and donors after allogeneic stem cell transplantation. TCRdb called the RT-PCR reads again in MiXCR, with one record for every CDR3 protein. The top ten clones hold around half of a sample with approximately 12,000 distinct CDR3 sequences, roughly 24% of them seen once. What was sequenced was blood, either unsorted or a sorted T cell fraction (not recorded which). These receptors originate from a human donor who was either an allogeneic HSCT recipient or a stem cell or donor lymphocyte infusion donor (not recorded which). It is not recorded whose cells these are; they may come from a transplant donor. CDR3s include the opening cysteine and the closing phenylalanine or tryptophan. A D gene is named only where the DNA matches it firmly. Rows may omit the clone size; those that give it use once, few, many or a size class.

d_gene,abundance,v_gene,j_gene,CDR3aa,CDR3nt
TRBD2,.,TRBV7-2,TRBJ2-4,CASSLVGGRGGKNIQYF,TGTGCCAGCAGCTTAGTTGGCGGGAGGGGCGGCAAAAACATTCAGTACTTC
.,many,TRBV7-2,TRBJ1-2,CASSSGFNYGYTF,TGTGCCAGCAGCTCAGGGTTTAACTATGGCTACACCTTC
.,.,TRBV7-2,TRBJ1-5,CASSLVGNEPQHF,TGTGCCAGCAGCTTAGTAGGGAATGAGCCCCAGCATTTT
.,.,TRBV29-1,TRBJ2-1,CSAGGLGYNEQFF,TGCAGCGCCGGGGGCCTAGGGTACAATGAGCAGTTCTTC
TRBD2,.,TRBV7-9,TRBJ2-7,CASSLGGAGSSYEQYF,TGTGCCAGCAGCTTAGGGGGAGCGGGAAGCTCCTACGAGCAGTACTTC
.,.,TRBV5-1,TRBJ2-7,CASSLKGPTSYEQYF,TGCGCCAGCAGCTTGAAGGGCCCAACCTCCTACGAGCAGTACTTC
.,once,TRBV28,TRBJ2-7,CASSSPYFPSSYEQYF,TGTGCCAGCAGTTCCCCCTATTTTCCGAGCTCCTACGAGCAGTACTTC
.,few,TRBV29-1,TRBJ1-1,CSGRQVYTEAFF,TGCAGCGGACGACAGGTTTACACTGAAGCTTTCTTT
TRBD2,once,TRBV28,TRBJ2-1,CASMVTSGKKFF,TGTGCCAGCATGGTCACTAGCGGGAAAAAGTTCTTC
.,many,TRBV19,TRBJ1-2,CASSMVAPRGDYGYTF,TGTGCCAGTAGTATGGTCGCCCCCCGGGGGGACTATGGCTACACCTTC
.,medium-sized,TRBV28,TRBJ1-1,CAGKRNMNTEAFF,TGTGCCGGGAAGAGAAACATGAACACTGAAGCTTTCTTT